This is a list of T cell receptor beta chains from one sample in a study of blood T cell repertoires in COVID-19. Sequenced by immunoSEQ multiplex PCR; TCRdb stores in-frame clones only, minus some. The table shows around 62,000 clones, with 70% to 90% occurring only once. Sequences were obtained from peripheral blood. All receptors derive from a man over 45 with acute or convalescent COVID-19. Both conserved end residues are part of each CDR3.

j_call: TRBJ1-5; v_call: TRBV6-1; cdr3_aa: CASSVVEVWGNQPQHF
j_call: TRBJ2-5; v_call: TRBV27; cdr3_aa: CASSLRPRLAGGPGWQETQYF
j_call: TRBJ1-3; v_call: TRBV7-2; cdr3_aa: CASSLQILAGNTIYF
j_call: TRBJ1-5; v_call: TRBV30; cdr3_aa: CAWSWESQPQHF
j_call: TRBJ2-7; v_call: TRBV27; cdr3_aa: CASSLTGENYEQYF
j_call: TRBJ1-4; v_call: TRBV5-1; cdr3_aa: CASSSTGEDNFEKLFF
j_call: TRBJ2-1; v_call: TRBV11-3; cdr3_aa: CASSLGGTSEPHEQFF
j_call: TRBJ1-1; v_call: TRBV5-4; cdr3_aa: CASSLHRAEAFF
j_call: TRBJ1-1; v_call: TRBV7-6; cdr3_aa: CASSPFGGGTEAFF
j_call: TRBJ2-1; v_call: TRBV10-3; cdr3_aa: CAILVVRTGKNEQFF
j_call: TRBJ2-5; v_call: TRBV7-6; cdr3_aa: CASSRLAGEGETQYF
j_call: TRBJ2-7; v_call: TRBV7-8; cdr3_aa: CASSLEESRSYEQYF
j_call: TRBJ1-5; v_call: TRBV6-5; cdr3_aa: CASSYFRDQPQHF
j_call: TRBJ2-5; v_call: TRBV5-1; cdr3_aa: CASSLMGQGGETQYF
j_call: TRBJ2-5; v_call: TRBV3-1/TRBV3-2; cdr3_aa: CASSFRGAETQYF
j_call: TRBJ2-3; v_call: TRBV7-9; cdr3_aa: CASSSGTSALTSTDTQYF
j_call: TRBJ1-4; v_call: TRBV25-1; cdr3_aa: CASRRRPTTTNEKLFF
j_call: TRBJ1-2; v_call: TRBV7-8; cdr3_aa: CASSLGGGNYGYTF
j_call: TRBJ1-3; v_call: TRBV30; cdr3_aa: CAWARTRVEGSGNTIYF
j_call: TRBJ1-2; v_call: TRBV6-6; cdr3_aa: CASSRPGQGYGYTF
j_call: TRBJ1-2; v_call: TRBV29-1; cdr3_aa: CSVVGQGDGYTF
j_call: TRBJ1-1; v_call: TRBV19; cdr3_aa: CASSIDSVNTEAFF
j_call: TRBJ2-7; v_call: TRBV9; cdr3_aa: CASSVGPSPHEQYF
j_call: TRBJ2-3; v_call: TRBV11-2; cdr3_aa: CASSPPFGVF
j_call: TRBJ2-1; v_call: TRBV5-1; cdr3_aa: CASSSLQGPTNEQFF
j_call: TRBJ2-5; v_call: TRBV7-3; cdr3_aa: CASSLVAEETQYF
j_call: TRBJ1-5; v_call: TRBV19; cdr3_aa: CASSGTESNQPQHF
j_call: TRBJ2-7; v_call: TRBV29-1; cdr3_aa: CSVAVDRGVTYEQYF
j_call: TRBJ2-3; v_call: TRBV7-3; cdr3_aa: CASSPRGTGADTDTQYF
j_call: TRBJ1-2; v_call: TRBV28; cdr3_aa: CASTARLNYGYTF
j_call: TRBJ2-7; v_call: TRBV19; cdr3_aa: CASRLGQGFYEQYF
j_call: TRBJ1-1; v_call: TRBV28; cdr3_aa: CASSLYRLLRMNTEAFF
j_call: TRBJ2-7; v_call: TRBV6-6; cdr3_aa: CASSRDISYEQYF
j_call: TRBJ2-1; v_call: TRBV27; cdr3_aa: CASSLYRGSEQFF
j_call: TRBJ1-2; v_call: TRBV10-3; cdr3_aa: CAISEKGPSYGYTF
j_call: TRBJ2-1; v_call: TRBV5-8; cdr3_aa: CASSLGDRGVNEQFF
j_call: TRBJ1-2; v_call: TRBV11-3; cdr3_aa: CATEGGDLTTLGYGYTF
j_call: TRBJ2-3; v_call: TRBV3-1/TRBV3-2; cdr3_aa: CASSQVAARGERVDTQYF
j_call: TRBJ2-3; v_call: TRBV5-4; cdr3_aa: CASSPRAGGQDTQYF
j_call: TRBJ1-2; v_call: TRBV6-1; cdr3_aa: CASSERRPYHGYTF
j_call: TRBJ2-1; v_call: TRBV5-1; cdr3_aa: CASSSELSTGHRWNEQFF